The clone carrying this TCR beta chain came up many times. Its matching antigen is unknown. TCRdb re-analysed the 5' RACE reads in MiXCR, keeping a single row per CDR3 protein. This sample has fewer than 15,000 distinct CDR3 sequences, with around 6% found just once. The CDR3 runs 15 residues. Germline V CDR1 and CDR2: SGDLS, YYNGEE. V gave up 0 bases and J gave up 1 base; unmatched junction bases: 1. The sample is drawn from a study of spatial heterogeneity in lung cancer. In the study overall: Strongly correlated with TCR transcript counts in tumor regions was a T cell module score, which was a transcriptional module score calculated from matched bulk RNA-seq. The study's findings and limits: Tumor mutation count correlated with how many alpha and beta TCRs expanded intratumorally.

Time point: sample taken at primary tumor resection. This TCR derives from a female donor with early-stage non-small cell lung cancer. The gene calls are TRBV9 and TRBJ2-5; 9 bases agree with TRBD1. The source material was lung tumor tissue, sampled at surgery. The CDR3, as DNA: TGTGCCAGCAGCGTAGGACAGGGGGGCCAAGAGACCCAGTACTTC. This encodes CASSVGQGGQETQYF.